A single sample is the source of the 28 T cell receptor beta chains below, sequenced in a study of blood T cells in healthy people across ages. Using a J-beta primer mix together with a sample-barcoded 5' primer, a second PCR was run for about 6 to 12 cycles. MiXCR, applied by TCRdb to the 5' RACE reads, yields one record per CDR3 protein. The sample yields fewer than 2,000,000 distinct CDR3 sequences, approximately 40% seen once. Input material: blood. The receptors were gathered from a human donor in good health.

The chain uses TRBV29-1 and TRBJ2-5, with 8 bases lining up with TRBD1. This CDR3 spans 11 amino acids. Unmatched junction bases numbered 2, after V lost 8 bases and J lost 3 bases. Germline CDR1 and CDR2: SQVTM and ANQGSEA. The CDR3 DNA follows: TGCAGCTTGACAGGGGAAGAGACCCAGTACTTC. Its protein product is CSLTGEETQYF.

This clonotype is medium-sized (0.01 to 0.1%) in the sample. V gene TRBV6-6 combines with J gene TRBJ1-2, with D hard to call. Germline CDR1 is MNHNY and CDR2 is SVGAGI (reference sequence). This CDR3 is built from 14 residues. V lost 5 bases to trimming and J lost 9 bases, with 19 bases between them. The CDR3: CASSPPMNLFSYTF. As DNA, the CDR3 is TGTGCCAGCAGTCCCCCCATGAACCTGTTTAGCTACACCTTC.

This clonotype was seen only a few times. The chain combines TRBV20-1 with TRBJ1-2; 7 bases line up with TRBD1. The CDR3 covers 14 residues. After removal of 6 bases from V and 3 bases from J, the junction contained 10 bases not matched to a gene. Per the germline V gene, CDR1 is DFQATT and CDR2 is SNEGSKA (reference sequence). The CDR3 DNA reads TGCAGTGCGGCTACAGGGGAGAGCGACTATGGCTACACCTTC. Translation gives CSAATGESDYGYTF.

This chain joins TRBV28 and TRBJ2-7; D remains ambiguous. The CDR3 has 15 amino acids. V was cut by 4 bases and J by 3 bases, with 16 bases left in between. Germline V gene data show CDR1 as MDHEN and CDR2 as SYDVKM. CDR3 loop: CASSWKGLRGYEQYF. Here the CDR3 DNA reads TGTGCCAGCAGTTGGAAAGGGTTAAGAGGCTACGAGCAGTACTTC.

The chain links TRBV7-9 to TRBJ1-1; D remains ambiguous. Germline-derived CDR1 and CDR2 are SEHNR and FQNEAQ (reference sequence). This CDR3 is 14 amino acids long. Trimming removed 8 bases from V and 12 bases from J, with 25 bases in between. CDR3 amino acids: CASAPTRQVAVPFF. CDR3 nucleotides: TGTGCCAGCGCTCCCACGCGCCAGGTGGCAGTTCCTTTCTTT.

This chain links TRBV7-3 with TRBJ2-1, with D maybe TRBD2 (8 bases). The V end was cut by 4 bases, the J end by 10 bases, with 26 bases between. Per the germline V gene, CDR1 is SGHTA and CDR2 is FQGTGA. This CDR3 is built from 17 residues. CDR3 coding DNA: TGTGCCAGCAGCTCAGCTAGGGGGCTAGCGGGCCCCAACGAGCAGTTCTTC. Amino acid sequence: CASSSARGLAGPNEQFF.

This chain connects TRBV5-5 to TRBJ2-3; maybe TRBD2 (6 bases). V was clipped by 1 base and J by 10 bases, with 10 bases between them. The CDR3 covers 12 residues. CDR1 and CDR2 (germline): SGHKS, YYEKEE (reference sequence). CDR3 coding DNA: TGTGCCAGCAGCTTGATGGAGGGATCGCAGTATTTT. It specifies CASSLMEGSQYF. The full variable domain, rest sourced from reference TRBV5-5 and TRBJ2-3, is DAGVTQSPTHLIKTRGQQVTLRCSPISGHKSVSWYQQVLGQGPQFIFQYYEKEERGRGNFPDRFSARQFPNYSSELNVNALLLGDSALYLCASSLMEGSQYFGPGTRLTVL.

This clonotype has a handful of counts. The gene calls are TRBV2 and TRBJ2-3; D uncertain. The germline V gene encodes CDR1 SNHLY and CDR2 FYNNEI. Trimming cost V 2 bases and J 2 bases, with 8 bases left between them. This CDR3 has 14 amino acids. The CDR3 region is CASSELTDTDTQYF. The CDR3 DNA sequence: TGTGCCAGCAGTGAATTGACGGACACAGATACGCAGTATTTT.

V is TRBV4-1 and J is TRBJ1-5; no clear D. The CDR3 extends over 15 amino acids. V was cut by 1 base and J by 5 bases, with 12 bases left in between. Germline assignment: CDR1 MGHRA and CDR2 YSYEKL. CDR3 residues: CASSQGWVGDQPQHF. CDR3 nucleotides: TGCGCCAGCAGCCAAGGTTGGGTTGGAGATCAGCCCCAGCATTTT.

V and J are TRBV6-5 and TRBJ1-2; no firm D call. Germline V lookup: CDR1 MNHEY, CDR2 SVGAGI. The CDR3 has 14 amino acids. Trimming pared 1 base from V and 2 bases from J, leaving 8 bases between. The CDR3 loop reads CASSYYGSNYGYTF. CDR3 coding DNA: TGTGCCAGCAGTTACTACGGTTCGAACTATGGCTACACCTTC.

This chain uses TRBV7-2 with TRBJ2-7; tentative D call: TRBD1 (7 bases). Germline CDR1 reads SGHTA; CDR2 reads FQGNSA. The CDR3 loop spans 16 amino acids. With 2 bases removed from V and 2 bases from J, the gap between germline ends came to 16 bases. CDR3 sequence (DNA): TGTGCCAGCAGCTTAACGGCGGCAGGGGGGACCTACGAGCAGTACTTC. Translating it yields CASSLTAAGGTYEQYF. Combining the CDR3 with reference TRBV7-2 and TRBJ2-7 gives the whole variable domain GAGVSQSPSNKVTEKGKDVELRCDPISGHTALYWYRQSLGQGLEFLIYFQGNSAPDKSGLPSDRFSAERTGGSVSTLTIQRTQQEDSAVYLCASSLTAAGGTYEQYFGPGTRLTVT.

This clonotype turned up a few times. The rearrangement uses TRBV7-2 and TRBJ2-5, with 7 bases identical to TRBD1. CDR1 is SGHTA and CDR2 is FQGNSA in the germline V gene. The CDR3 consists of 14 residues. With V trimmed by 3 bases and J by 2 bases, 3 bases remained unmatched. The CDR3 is CASSLDRWQETQYF. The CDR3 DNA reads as TGTGCCAGCAGCTTGGACAGGTGGCAAGAGACCCAGTACTTC. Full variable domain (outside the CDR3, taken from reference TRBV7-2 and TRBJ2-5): GAGVSQSPSNKVTEKGKDVELRCDPISGHTALYWYRQSLGQGLEFLIYFQGNSAPDKSGLPSDRFSAERTGGSVSTLTIQRTQQEDSAVYLCASSLDRWQETQYFGPGTRLLVL.

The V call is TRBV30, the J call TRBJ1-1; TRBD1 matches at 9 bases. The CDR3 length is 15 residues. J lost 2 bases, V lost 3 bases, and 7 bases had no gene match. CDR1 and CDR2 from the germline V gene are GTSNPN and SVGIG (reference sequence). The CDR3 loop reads CAWSSLDRGNTEAFF. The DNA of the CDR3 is TGTGCCTGGAGCTCACTGGACAGGGGAAACACTGAAGCTTTCTTT.

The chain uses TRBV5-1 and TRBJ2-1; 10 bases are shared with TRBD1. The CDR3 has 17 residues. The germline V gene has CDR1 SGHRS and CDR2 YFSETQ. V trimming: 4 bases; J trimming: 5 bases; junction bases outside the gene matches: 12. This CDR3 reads CASSQDGRQGAHNEQFF. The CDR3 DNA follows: TGCGCCAGCAGCCAAGATGGAAGACAGGGGGCCCACAATGAGCAGTTCTTC.

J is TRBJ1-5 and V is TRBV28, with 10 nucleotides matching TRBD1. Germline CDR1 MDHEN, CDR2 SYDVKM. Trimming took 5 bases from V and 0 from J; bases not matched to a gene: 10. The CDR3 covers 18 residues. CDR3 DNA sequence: TGTGCCAGCAGTACCCCGATCGGGACAGGGGTTAGCAATCAGCCCCAGCATTTT. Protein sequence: CASSTPIGTGVSNQPQHF.

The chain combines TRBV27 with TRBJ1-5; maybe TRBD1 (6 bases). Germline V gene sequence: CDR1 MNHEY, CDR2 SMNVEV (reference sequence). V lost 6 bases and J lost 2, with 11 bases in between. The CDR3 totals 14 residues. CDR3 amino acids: CASRQGGGNQPQHF. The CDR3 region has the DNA TGTGCCAGCAGACAAGGGGGGGGCAATCAGCCCCAGCATTTT.

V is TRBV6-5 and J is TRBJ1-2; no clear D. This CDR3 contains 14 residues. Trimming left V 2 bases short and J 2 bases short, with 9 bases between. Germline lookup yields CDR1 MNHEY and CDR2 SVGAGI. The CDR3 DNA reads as TGTGCCAGCAGTTACGGCAGAGTCAACTATGGCTACACCTTC. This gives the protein CASSYGRVNYGYTF.

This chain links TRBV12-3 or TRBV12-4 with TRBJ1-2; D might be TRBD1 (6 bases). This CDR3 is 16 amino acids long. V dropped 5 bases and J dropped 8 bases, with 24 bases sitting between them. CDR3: CASSLLGEGRQEGYTF. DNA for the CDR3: TGTGCCAGCAGTCTCCTCGGGGAGGGTCGACAGGAGGGCTACACCTTC.

The CDR3 DNA sequence: TGCAGTGTGCCTACCGGGCGGGGAGGGCAGTTCTTC. It translates to CSVPTGRGGQFF. The chain joins TRBV20-1 to TRBJ2-1, with D maybe TRBD2 (6 bases). The CDR3 spans 12 residues. CDR1 is DFQATT and CDR2 is SNEGSKA in the germline V gene (reference sequence). Trimming removed 7 bases at V and 12 bases at J, with 19 bases between.

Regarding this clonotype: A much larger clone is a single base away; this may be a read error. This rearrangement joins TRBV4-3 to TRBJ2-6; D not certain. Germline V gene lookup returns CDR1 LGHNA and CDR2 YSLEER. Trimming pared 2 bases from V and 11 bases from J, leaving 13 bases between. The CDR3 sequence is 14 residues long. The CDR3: CASSQSSSMDVLTF. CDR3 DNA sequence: TGCGCCAGCAGCCAAAGCAGCTCAATGGACGTCCTGACTTTC.

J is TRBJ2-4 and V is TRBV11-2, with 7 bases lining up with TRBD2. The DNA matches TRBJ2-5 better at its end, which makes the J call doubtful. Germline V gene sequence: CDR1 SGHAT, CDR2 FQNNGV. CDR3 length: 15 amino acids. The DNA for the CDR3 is TGTGCCAGCAGCCCCGCCGGCGGGGGAGGAGGGACCCAGTACTTC. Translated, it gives CASSPAGGGGGTQYF.

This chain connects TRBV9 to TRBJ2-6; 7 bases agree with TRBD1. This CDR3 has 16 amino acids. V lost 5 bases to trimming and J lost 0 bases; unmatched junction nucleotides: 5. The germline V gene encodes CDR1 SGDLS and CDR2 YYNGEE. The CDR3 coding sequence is TGTGCCAGCAGGAGGGACAGATACTCTGGGGCCAACGTCCTGACTTTC. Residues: CASRRDRYSGANVLTF.

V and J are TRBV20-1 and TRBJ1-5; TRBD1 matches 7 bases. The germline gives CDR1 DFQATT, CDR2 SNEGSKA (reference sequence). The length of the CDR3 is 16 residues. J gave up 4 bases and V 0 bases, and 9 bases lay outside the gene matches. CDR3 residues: CSAREETGIRNQPQHF. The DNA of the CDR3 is TGCAGTGCTAGAGAGGAGACAGGGATTCGGAATCAGCCCCAGCATTTT.

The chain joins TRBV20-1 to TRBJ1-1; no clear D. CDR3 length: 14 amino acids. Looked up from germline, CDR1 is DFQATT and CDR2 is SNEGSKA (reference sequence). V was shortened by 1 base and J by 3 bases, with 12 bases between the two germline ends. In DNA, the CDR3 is TGCAGTGCTAGAGTTGTGGGTTGGGACACTGAAGCTTTCTTT. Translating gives CSARVVGWDTEAFF.

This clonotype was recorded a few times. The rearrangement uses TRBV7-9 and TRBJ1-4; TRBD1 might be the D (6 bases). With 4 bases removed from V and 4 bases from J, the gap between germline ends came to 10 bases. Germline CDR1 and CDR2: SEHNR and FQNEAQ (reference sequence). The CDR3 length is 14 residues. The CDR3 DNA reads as TGTGCCAGCAGCTCAGGGGACTTTAATGAAAAACTGTTTTTT. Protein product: CASSSGDFNEKLFF.

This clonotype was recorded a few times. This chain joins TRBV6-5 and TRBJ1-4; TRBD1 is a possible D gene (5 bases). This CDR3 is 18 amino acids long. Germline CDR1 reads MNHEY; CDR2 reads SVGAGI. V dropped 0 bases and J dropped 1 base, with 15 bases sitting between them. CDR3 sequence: CASSYSIVGVETNEKLFF. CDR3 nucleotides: TGTGCCAGCAGTTACTCTATCGTAGGGGTAGAAACTAATGAAAAACTGTTTTTT.

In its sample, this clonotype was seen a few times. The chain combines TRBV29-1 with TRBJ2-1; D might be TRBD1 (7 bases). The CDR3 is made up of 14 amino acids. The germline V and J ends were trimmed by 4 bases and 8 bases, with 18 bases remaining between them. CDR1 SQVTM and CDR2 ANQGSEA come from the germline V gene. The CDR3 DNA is TGCAGCGTTGCGGGCAGGGGGGTTTGGGATGAGCAGTTCTTC. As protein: CSVAGRGVWDEQFF.

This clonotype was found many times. CDR3 in DNA: TGCAGCGTCGCGAAGGTGCAGGGCGCACCGGGCAACATTCAGTACTTC. This codes for CSVAKVQGAPGNIQYF. This chain connects TRBV29-1 to TRBJ2-4; TRBD1 might be the D (5 bases). V was shortened by 6 bases and J by 7 bases, with 25 bases between the two germline ends. Germline-derived CDR1 and CDR2 are SQVTM and ANQGSEA. There are 16 residues in the CDR3.